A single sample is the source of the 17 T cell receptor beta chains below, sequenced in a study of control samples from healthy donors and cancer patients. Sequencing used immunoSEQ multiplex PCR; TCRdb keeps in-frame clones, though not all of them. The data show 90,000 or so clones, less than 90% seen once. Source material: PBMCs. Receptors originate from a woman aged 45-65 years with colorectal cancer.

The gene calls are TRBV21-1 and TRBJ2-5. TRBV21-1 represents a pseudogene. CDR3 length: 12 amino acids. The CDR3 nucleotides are TGTGCCAGCAGCAAAGGGCAAGAGACCCAGTACTTC. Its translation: CASSKGQETQYF.

DNA of the CDR3: TGTGCCAGCAGCGCAAGTCAGTTGGAGACCCAGTACTTC. It yields the protein CASSASQLETQYF. The V and J genes are TRBV2 and TRBJ2-5; no clear D gene. Trimming stripped 6 bases from V and 5 bases from J, with 13 bases between. CDR3 length: 13 residues. Germline V lookup: CDR1 SNHLY, CDR2 FYNNEI.

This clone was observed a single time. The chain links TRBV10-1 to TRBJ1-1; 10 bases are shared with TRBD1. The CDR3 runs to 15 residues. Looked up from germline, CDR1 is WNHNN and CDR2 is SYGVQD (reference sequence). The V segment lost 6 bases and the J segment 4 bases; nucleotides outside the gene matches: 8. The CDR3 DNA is TGCGCCAGCAGGGCTGAGGGACAGGGGCTCACTGAAGCTTTCTTT. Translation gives CASRAEGQGLTEAFF.

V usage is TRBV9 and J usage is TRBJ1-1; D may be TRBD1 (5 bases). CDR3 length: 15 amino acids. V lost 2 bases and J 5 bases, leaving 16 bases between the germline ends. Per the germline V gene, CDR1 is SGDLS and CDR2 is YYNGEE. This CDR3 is CASSVAPPGGTEAFF. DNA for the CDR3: TGTGCCAGCAGCGTCGCACCCCCGGGGGGGACTGAAGCTTTCTTT.

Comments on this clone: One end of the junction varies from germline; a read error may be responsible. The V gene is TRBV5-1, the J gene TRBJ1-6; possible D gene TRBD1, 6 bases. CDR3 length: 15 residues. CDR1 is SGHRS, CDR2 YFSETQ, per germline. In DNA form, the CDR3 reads TGCGCCCGCAGCTTGGGGGGCGGGGGAGAATCACCCCTCCACTTT. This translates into CARSLGGGGESPLHF.

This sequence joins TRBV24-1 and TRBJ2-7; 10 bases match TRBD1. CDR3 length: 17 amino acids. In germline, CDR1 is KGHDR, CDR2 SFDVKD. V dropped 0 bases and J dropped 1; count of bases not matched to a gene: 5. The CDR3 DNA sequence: TGTGCCACCAGTGATTTGTTTCGGGACAGGGGATCCTACGAGCAGTACGTC. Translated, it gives CATSDLFRDRGSYEQYV.

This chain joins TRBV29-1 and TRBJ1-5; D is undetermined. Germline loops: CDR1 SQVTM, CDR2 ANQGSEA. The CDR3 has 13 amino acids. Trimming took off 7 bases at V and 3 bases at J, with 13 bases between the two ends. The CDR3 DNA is TGCAGCGCTGCTTGGGGATTCAATCAGCCCCAGCATTTT. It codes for CSAAWGFNQPQHF.

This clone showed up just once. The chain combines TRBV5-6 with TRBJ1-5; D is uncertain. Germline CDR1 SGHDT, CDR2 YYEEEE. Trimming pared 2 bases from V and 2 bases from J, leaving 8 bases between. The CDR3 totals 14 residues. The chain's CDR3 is CASSFSFGNQPQHF. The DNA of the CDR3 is TGTGCCAGCAGCTTCAGTTTCGGCAATCAGCCCCAGCATTTT.

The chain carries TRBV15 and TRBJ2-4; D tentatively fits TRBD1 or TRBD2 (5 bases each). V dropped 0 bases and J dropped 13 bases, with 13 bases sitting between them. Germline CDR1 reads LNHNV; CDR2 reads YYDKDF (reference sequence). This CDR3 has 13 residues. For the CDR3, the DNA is TGTGCCACCAGCAGAGATCGTAGGGACCCCCAGTACTTC. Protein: CATSRDRRDPQYF. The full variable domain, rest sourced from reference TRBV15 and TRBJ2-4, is DAMVIQNPRYQVTQFGKPVTLSCSQTLNHNVMYWYQQKSSQAPKLLFHYYDKDFNNEADTPDNFQSRRPNTSFCFLDIRSPGLGDTAMYLCATSRDRRDPQYFGAGTRLSVL.

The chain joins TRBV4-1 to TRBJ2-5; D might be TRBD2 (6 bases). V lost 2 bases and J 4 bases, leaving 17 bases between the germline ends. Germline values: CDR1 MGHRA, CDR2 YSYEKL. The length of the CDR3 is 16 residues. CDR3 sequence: CASSQSLGLGGETQYF. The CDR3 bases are TGCGCCAGCAGCCAATCCTTAGGCTTGGGGGGAGAGACCCAGTACTTC.

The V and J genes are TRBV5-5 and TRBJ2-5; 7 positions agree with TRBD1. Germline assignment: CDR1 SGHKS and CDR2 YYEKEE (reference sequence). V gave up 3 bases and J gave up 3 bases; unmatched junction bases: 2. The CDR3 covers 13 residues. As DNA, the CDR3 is TGTGCCAGCAGCTGGGGGACAGAAGAGACCCAGTACTTC. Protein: CASSWGTEETQYF.

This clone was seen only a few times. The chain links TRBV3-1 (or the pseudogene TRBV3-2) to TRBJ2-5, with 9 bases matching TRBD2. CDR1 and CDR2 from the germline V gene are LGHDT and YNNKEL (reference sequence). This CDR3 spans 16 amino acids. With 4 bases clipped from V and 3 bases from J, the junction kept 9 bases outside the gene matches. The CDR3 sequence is CASSLRRIAGEETQYF. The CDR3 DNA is TGTGCCAGCAGCCTCAGGCGGATAGCGGGGGAAGAGACCCAGTACTTC.

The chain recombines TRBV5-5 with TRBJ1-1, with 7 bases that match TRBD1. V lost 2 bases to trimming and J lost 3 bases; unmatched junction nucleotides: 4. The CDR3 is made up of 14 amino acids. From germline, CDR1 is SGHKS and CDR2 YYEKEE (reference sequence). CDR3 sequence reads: CASSLYTGDTEAFF. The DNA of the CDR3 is TGTGCCAGCAGCTTATATACAGGGGACACTGAAGCTTTCTTT. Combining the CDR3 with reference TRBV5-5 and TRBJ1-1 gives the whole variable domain DAGVTQSPTHLIKTRGQQVTLRCSPISGHKSVSWYQQVLGQGPQFIFQYYEKEERGRGNFPDRFSARQFPNYSSELNVNALLLGDSALYLCASSLYTGDTEAFFGQGTRLTVV.

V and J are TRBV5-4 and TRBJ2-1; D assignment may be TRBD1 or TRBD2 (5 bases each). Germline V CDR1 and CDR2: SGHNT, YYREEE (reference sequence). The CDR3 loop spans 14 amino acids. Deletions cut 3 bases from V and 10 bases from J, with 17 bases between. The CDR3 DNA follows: TGTGCCAGCAGCTACCGGGACCCCGCTGTCGAGCAGTTCTTC. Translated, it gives CASSYRDPAVEQFF.

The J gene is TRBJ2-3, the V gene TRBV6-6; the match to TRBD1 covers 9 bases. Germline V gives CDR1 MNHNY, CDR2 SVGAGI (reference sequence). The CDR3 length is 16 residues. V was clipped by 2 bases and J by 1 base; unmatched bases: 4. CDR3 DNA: TGTGCCAGCAGTTACGGGACAGGGTCAGGCACAGATACGCAGTATTTT. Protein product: CASSYGTGSGTDTQYF.

The CDR3 nucleotides are TGTGCCAGCAGCCCGCGGACAGGCAGTTTCCAGCCCCAGCATTTT. Translating gives CASSPRTGSFQPQHF. J is TRBJ1-5 and V is TRBV7-8, with 7 bases lining up with TRBD1. V was pared by 5 bases and J by 7 bases, with 11 bases of the junction left unmatched. There are 15 residues in the CDR3. The germline V gene has CDR1 SGHVS and CDR2 FQNEAQ.

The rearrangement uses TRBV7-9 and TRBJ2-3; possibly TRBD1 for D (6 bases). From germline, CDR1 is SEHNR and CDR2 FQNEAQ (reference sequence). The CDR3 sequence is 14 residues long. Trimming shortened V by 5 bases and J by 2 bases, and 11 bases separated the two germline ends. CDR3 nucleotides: TGTGCCAGCAGCCGAACAGGGTTCACAGATACGCAGTATTTT. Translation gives CASSRTGFTDTQYF. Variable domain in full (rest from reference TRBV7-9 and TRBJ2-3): DTGVSQNPRHKITKRGQNVTFRCDPISEHNRLYWYRQTLGQGPEFLTYFQNEAQLEKSRLLSDRFSAERPKGSFSTLEIQRTEQGDSAMYLCASSRTGFTDTQYFGPGTRLTVL.